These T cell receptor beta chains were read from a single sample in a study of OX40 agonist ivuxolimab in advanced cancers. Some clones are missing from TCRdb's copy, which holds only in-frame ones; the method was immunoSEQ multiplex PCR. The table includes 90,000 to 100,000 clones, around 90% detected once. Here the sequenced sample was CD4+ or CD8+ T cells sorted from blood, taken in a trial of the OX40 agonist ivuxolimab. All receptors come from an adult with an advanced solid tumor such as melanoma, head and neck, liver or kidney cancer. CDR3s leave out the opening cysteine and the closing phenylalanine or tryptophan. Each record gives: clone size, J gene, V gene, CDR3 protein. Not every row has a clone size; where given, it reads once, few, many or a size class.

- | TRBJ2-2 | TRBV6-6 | ASSVLTGELF
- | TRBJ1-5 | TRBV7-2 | ASSLGTVSNQPQH
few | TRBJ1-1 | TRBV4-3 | ASSQGEGFGMNTEAF
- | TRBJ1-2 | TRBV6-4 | ASSDSPGYGYT
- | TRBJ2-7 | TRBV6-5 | ASSYAPGQGNEQY
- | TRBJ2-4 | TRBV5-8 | ASTPRGLAKNIQY
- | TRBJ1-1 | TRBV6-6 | ATVGGGTEAF
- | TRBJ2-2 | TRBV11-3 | ASSFGRNTGELF
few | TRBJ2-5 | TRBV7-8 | ASSFLTSGKETQY
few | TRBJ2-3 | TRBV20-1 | SARDHRFL
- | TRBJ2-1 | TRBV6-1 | ASSEQGPQQF
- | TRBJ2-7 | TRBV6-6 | ASSPRQGVYEQY